The clone carrying this TCR beta chain appeared a single time. Its cognate antigen is unknown. At the time of sampling, donors were nominally healthy, though unrecorded immune exposures were likely. Primers for the PCR totalled 60 Vbeta and 13 Jbeta. The assay was immunoSEQ multiplex PCR, and TCRdb's table has in-frame clones only and misses some. The table records some 91,000 clones, about 80% of them present only once. This record comes from a study of cytomegalovirus exposure and HLA in healthy donors. CDR1 is LGHNA, CDR2 YSLEER, per germline. Trimming took 4 bases from V and 3 from J; bases not matched to a gene: 7. The CDR3 spans 15 residues. Study-wide results and limits: An assumption of roughly uniform sequencing depth across donors underlay the presence/absence analyses. TCR beta sequences reportedly predicted most subjects' HLA-A and HLA-B alleles accurately. The study found most TCR sequences rare, yet found some public TCRs in many donors.

This TCR was sampled from a woman aged 60-70 years in good health and CMV-seronegative. The chain combines TRBV4-3 with TRBJ1-2; 8 bases match TRBD1. The sample consisted of PBMCs. In DNA form, the CDR3 reads TGCGCCAGCAGCCTTCAACAGGGGGGTGACTATGGCTACACCTTC. This codes for CASSLQQGGDYGYTF.